Described below is a single TCR beta chain sequence and its context. This sample is drawn from a study of blood T cell repertoires in COVID-19. Background on the study: Specimens from acute and convalescent COVID-19 originated in the United States, Italy and Spain. T cells, B-cell-depleted T cells, or PBMCs supplied cDNA or gDNA.

Authors' methods: Nucleated cell number was recorded as an estimate derived from reference gene primer amplification. Here immunoSEQ multiplex PCR was the method, and the copy in TCRdb shows in-frame clones only, minus some. V and J calls and clone size are copied from that table; D and trimming were computed from the DNA. This sample has under 130,000 clones; 85% to 90% occur once, and the top ten carry about 30%. This clonotype was obtained from a woman of 80 years or more with acute or convalescent COVID-19. The source material was peripheral blood.

CDR3 sequence reads: CATRGAGPNQPQHF. The CDR3 nucleotides are TGTGCCACACGCGGTGCGGGTCCGAATCAGCCCCAGCATTTT. The chain combines TRBV2 with TRBJ1-5; D ambiguous. Per germline, CDR1 SNHLY and CDR2 FYNNEI. This CDR3 spans 14 amino acids. Trimming left V 10 bases short and J 4 bases short, with 17 bases between. Based on the CDR3 plus reference TRBV2 and TRBJ1-5, the full variable domain is EPEVTQTPSHQVTQMGQEVILRCVPISNHLYFYWYRQILGQKVEFLVSFYNNEISEKSEIFDDQFSVERPDGSNFTLKIRSTKLEDSAMYFCATRGAGPNQPQHFGDGTRLSIL.